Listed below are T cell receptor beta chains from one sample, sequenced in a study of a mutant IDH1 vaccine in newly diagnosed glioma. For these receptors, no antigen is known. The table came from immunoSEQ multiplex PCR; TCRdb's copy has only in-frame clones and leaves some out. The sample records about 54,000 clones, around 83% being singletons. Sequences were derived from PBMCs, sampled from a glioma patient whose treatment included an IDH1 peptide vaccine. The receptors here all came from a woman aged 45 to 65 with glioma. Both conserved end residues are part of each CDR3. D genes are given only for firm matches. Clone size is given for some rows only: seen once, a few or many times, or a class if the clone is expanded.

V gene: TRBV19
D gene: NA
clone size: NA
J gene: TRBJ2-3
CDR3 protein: CASSIVRRGGTDTQYF
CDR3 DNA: TGTGCCAGTAGTATAGTAAGGAGAGGCGGCACAGATACGCAGTATTTT

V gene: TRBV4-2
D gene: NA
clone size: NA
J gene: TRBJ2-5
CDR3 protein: CASSPSGGRVIETQYF
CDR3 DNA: TGTGCCAGCAGCCCCTCAGGGGGGAGGGTGATAGAGACCCAGTACTTC

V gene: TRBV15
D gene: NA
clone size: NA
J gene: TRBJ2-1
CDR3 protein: CATSREGQGYNEQFF
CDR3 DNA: TGTGCCACCAGCAGAGAGGGACAAGGTTACAATGAGCAGTTCTTC

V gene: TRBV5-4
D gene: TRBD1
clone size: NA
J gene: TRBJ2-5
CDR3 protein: CASSLGLGTGGKETQYF
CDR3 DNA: TGTGCCAGCAGCTTGGGCCTCGGGACAGGGGGCAAAGAGACCCAGTACTTC

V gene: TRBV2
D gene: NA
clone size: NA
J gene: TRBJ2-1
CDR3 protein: CASSDDPGNPYNEQFF
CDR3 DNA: TGTGCCAGCAGTGATGATCCAGGGAATCCCTACAATGAGCAGTTCTTC

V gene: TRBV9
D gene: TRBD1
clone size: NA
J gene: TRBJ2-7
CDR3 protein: CASSGQGAGEQYF
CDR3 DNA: TGTGCCAGCAGCGGACAGGGGGCAGGGGAGCAGTACTTC

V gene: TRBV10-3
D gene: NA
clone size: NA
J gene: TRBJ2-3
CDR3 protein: CAISEAPQGVEGTDTQYF
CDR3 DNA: TGTGCCATCAGTGAAGCACCACAGGGAGTAGAGGGCACAGATACGCAGTATTTT

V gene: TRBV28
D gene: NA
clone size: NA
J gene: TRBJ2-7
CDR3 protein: CASEGLTGGNEQYF
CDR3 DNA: TGTGCCAGCGAGGGACTAACCGGGGGCAACGAGCAGTACTTC

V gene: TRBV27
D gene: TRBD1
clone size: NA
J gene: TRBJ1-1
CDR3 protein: CASRRQGNTEAFF
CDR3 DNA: TGTGCCAGCAGACGACAGGGGAACACTGAAGCTTTCTTT

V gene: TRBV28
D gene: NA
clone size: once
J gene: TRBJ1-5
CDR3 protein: CASSPRQENQPQHF
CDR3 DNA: TGTGCCAGCAGTCCCAGACAGGAGAATCAGCCCCAGCATTTT

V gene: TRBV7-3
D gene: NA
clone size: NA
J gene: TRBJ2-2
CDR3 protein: CASARRNTGELFF
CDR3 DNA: TGTGCCAGCGCTCGACGGAACACCGGGGAGCTGTTTTTT

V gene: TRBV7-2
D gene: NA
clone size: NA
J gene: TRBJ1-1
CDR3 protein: CASRGIGGGNTEAFF
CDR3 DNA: TGTGCCAGCAGGGGAATTGGGGGGGGAAACACTGAAGCTTTCTTT

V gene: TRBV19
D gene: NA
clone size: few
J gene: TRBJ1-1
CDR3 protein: CASIQDTEAFF
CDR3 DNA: TGTGCCAGTATCCAGGACACTGAAGCTTTCTTT

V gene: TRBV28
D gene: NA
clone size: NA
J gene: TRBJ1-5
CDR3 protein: CASGRGGNQPQHF
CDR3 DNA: TGTGCCAGCGGCCGAGGGGGAAATCAGCCCCAGCATTTT

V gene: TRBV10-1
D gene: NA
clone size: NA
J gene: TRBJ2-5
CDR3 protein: CASSASIAETQYF
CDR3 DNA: TGCGCCAGCAGCGCATCCATTGCGGAGACCCAGTACTTC

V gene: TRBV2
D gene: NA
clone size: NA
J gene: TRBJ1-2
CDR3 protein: CASSENPIIGRLTF
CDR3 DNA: TGTGCCAGCAGTGAAAACCCCATAATAGGGCGTCTCACCTTC

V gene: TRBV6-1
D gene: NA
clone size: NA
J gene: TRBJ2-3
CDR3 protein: CASSEARSGLVWTDTQYF
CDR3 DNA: TGTGCCAGCAGTGAAGCGAGGTCGGGGCTGGTATGGACAGATACGCAGTATTTT

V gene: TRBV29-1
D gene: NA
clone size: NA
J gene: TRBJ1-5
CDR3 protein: CSVEFRANQPQHF
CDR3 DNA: TGCAGCGTTGAGTTCCGGGCGAATCAGCCCCAGCATTTT

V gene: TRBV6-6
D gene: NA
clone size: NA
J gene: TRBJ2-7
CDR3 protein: CASSYSIDYEQYF
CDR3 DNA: TGTGCCAGCAGTTACTCAATCGACTACGAGCAGTACTTC

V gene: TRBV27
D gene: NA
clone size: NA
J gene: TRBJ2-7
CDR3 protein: CASTTGPGSYEQYF
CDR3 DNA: TGTGCCAGCACAACAGGCCCCGGGTCCTACGAGCAGTACTTC

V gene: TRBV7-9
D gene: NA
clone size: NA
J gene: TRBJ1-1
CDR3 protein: CASSLLDFPTEAFF
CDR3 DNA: TGTGCCAGCAGCTTATTGGATTTTCCCACTGAAGCTTTCTTT

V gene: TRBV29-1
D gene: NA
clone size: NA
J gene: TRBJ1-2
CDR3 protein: CSVEDMVANYGYTF
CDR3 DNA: TGCAGCGTTGAAGACATGGTGGCTAACTATGGCTACACCTTC

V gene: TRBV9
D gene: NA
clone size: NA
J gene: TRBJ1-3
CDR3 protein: CASSDPLLASGNTIYF
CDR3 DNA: TGTGCCAGCAGCGATCCTCTGCTAGCCTCTGGAAACACCATATATTTT

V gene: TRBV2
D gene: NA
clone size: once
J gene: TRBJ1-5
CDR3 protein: CASSRQTQLQPQHF
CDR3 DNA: TGTGCCAGCAGTAGACAGACCCAACTACAGCCCCAGCATTTT

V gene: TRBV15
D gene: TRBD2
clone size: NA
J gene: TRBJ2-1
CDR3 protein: CATSRDTSGGGFEQFF
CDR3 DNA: TGTGCCACCAGCAGAGATACTAGCGGGGGGGGCTTTGAGCAGTTCTTC

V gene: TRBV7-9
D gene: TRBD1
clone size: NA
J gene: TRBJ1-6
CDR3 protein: CASSRDDRGYNSPLHF
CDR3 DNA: TGTGCCAGCAGCCGTGATGACAGGGGATATAATTCACCCCTCCACTTT

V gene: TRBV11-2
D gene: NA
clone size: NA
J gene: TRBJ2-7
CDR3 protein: CASSWTEAKEQYF
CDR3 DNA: TGTGCCAGCAGCTGGACGGAGGCTAAAGAGCAGTACTTC

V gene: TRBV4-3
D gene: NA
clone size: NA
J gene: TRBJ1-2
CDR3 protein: CASSQDRDSWYGYTF
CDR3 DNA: TGCGCCAGCAGCCAAGATAGGGACTCCTGGTATGGCTACACCTTC

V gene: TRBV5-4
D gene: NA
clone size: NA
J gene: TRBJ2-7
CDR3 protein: CASSFGTEAYEQYF
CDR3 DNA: TGTGCCAGCAGCTTTGGGACCGAGGCCTACGAGCAGTACTTC

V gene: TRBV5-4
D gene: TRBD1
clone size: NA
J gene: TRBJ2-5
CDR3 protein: CASSTGQGAETQYF
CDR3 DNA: TGTGCCAGCAGCACGGGACAGGGGGCAGAGACCCAGTACTTC

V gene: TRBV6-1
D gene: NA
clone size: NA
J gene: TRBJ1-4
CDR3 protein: CASRVNPNEKLFF
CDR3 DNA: TGTGCCAGCAGGGTAAATCCTAATGAAAAACTGTTTTTT

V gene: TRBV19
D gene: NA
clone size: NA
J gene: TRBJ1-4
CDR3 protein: CASSIGYGQGTEKLFF
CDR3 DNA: TGTGCCAGTAGTATAGGTTATGGGCAGGGTACCGAAAAACTGTTTTTT

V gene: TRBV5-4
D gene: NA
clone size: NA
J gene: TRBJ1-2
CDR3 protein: CASSLGAVGYGYTF
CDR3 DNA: TGTGCCAGCAGCTTGGGGGCCGTAGGCTATGGCTACACCTTC

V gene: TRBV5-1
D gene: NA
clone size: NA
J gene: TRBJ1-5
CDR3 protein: CASSLAGPQGGQPQHF
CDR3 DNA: TGCGCCAGCAGCTTGGCCGGACCACAGGGAGGGCAGCCCCAGCATTTT

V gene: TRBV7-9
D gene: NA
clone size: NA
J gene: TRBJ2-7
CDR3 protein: CASSQRTVLSYEQYF
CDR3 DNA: TGTGCCAGCAGCCAAAGGACAGTCCTCTCCTACGAGCAGTACTTC

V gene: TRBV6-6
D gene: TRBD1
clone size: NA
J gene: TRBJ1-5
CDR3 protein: CASGQAQPQHF
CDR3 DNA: TGTGCCAGCGGACAGGCCCAGCCCCAGCATTTT

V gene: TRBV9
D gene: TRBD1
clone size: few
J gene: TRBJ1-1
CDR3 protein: CASRATGTVNTEAFF
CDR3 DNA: TGTGCCAGCAGGGCGACCGGGACAGTGAACACTGAAGCTTTCTTT

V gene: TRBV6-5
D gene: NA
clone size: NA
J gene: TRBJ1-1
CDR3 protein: CASGQGYLGTEAFF
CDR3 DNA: TGTGCCAGCGGGCAGGGTTACTTGGGCACTGAAGCTTTCTTT

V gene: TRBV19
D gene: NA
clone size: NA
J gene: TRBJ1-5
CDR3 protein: CASRISAGYGQPQHF
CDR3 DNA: TGTGCCAGTAGGATCAGTGCGGGGTATGGTCAGCCCCAGCATTTT

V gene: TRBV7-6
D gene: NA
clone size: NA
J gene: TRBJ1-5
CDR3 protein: CASSLGPGSLGNQPQHF
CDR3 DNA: TGTGCCAGCAGCTTAGGGCCCGGGTCTCTCGGCAATCAGCCCCAGCATTTT